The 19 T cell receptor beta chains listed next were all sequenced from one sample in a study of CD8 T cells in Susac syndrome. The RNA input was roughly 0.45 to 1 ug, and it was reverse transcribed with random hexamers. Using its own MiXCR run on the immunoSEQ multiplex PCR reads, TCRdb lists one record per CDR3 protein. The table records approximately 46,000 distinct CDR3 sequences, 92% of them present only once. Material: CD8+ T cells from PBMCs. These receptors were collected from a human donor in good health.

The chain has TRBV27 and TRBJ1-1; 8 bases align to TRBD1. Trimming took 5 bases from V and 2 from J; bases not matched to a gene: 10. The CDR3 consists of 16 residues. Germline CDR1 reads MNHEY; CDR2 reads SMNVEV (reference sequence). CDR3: CASSPHPTGDNTEAFF. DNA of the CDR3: TGTGCCAGCAGTCCCCACCCGACAGGGGACAACACTGAAGCTTTCTTT.

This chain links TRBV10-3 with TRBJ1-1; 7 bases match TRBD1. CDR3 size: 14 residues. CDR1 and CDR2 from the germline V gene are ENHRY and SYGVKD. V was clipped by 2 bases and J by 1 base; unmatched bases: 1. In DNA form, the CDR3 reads TGTGCCATCAGTGAGGAGGGGGCGAACACTGAAGCTTTCTTT. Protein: CAISEEGANTEAFF.

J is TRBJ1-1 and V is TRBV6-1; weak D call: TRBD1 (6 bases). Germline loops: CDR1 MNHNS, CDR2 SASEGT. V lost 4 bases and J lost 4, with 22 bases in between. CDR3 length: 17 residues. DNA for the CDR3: TGTGCCAGCAGTGCCCGCCGGGGGGGCGGGGTGGTCACTGAAGCTTTCTTT. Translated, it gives CASSARRGGGVVTEAFF.

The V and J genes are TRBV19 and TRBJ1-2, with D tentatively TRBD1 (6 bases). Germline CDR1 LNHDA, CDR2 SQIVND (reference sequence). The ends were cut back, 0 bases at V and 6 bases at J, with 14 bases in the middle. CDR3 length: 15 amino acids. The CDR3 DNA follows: TGTGCCAGTAGTATAGAAGAACGGGGGGGCGATGGCTACACCTTC. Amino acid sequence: CASSIEERGGDGYTF.

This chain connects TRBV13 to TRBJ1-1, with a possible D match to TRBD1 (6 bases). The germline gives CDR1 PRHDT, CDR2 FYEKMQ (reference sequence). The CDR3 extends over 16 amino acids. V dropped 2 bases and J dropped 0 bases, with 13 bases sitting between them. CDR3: CASSLSPWGLNTEAFF. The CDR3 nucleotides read TGTGCCAGCAGCTTAAGTCCGTGGGGGCTGAACACTGAAGCTTTCTTT. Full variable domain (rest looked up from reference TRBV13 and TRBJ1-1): AAGVIQSPRHLIKEKRETATLKCYPIPRHDTVYWYQQGPGQDPQFLISFYEKMQSDKGSIPDRFSAQQFSDYHSELNMSSLELGDSALYFCASSLSPWGLNTEAFFGQGTRLTVV.

The CDR3 sequence is CASSTSASPAREQFF. In DNA, the CDR3 is TGCGCCAGCAGTACTAGCGCCTCCCCTGCGCGGGAGCAGTTCTTC. The chain has TRBV10-1 and TRBJ2-1; 7 bases agree with TRBD2. V lost 5 bases to trimming and J lost 10 bases; unmatched junction nucleotides: 14. CDR1 is WNHNN and CDR2 is SYGVQD in the germline V gene (reference sequence). This CDR3 contains 15 residues.

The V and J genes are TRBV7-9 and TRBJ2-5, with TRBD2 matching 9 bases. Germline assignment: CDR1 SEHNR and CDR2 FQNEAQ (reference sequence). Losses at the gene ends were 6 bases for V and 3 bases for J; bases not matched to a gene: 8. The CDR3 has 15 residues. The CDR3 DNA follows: TGTGCCAGCAGTTCCGGTCGACTAGCGGAAGAGACCCAGTACTTC. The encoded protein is CASSSGRLAEETQYF.

The CDR3 spells CASSPITRNEQFF. Written as DNA, the CDR3 is TGTGCCAGCAGCCCTATTACTCGGAATGAGCAGTTCTTC. This chain uses TRBV9 with TRBJ2-1; no firm D call. The V and J ends lost 4 bases and 7 bases respectively, with 12 bases between them. This CDR3 comprises 13 residues. The germline CDR1 and CDR2 sequences are SGDLS and YYNGEE.

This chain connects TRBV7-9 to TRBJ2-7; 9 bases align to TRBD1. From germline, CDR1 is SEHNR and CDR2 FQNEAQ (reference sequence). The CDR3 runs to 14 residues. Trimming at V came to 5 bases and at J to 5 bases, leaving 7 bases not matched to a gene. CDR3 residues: CASSARDRENEQYF. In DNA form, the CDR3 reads TGTGCCAGCAGCGCCAGGGACAGGGAGAACGAGCAGTACTTC. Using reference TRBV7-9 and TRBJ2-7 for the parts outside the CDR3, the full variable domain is DTGVSQNPRHKITKRGQNVTFRCDPISEHNRLYWYRQTLGQGPEFLTYFQNEAQLEKSRLLSDRFSAERPKGSFSTLEIQRTEQGDSAMYLCASSARDRENEQYFGPGTRLTVT.

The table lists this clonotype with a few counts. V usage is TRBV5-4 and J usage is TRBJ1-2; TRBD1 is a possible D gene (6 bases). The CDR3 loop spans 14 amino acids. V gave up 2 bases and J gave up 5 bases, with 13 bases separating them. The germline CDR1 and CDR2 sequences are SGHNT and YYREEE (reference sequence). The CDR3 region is CASSFIGGRYGYTF. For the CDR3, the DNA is TGTGCCAGCAGCTTTATTGGGGGGCGTTATGGCTACACCTTC.

As DNA, the CDR3 is TGTGCCAGCAGCTTAGCTGTGGACAGGGGACCCACAGATACGCAGTATTTT. Its protein product is CASSLAVDRGPTDTQYF. This chain joins TRBV7-9 and TRBJ2-3; 9 bases match TRBD1. CDR3 size: 17 residues. V lost 0 bases and J lost 2; bases outside the gene matches: 6. Looked up from germline, CDR1 is SEHNR and CDR2 is FQNEAQ (reference sequence). The entire variable domain, with the rest obtained from reference TRBV7-9 and TRBJ2-3, is as follows: DTGVSQNPRHKITKRGQNVTFRCDPISEHNRLYWYRQTLGQGPEFLTYFQNEAQLEKSRLLSDRFSAERPKGSFSTLEIQRTEQGDSAMYLCASSLAVDRGPTDTQYFGPGTRLTVL.

The CDR3 region is CASSRPGQGFYEQYF. CDR3 DNA: TGTGCCAGCAGTCGACCGGGACAGGGTTTTTACGAGCAGTACTTC. The chain couples TRBV14 to TRBJ2-7; TRBD1 agrees at 9 bases. From germline, CDR1 is SGHDN and CDR2 FVKESK. Unmatched junction bases numbered 10, after V lost 6 bases and J lost 4 bases. This CDR3 contains 15 residues.

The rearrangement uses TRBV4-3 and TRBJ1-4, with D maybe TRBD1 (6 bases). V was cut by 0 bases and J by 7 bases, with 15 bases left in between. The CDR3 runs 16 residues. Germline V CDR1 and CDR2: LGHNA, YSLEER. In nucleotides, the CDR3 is TGCGCCAGCAGCCAAGATGGTGAGGGGGAGAGTGAAAAACTGTTTTTT. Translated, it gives CASSQDGEGESEKLFF.

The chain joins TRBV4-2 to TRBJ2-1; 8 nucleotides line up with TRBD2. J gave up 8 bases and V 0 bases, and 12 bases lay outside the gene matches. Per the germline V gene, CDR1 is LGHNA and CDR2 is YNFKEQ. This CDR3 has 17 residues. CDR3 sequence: CASSQDWGREGVYEQFF. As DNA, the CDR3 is TGTGCCAGCAGCCAAGATTGGGGACGGGAGGGTGTCTATGAGCAGTTCTTC.

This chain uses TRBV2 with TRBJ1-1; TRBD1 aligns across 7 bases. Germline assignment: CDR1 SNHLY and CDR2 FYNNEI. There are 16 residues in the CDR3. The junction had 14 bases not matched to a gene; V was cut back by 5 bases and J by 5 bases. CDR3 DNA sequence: TGTGCCAGCAGTCCCTGGACAGGTCGGAGGGTAACTGAAGCTTTCTTT. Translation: CASSPWTGRRVTEAFF.

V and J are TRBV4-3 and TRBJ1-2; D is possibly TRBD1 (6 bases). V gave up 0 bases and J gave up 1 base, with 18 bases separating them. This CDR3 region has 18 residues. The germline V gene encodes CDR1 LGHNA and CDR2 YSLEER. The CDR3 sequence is CASSQDWIGGRFNYGYTF. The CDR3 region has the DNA TGCGCCAGCAGCCAAGATTGGATAGGGGGGCGCTTTAACTATGGCTACACCTTC.

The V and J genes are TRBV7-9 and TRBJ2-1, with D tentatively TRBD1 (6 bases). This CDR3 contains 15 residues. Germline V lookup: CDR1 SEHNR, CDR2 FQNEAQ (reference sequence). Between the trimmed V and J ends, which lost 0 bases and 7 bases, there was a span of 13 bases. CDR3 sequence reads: CASSLAGQGKNEQFF. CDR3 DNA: TGTGCCAGCAGCTTAGCGGGTCAGGGGAAGAATGAGCAGTTCTTC.

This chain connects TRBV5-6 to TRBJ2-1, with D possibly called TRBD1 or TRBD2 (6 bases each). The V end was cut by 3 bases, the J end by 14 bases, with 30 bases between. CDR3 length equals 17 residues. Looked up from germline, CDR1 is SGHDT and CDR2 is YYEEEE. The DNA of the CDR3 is TGTGCCAGCAGCTCCTGGGGCCAGCGGGCTCCGGGCGAGGGGGAGTTCTTC. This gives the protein CASSSWGQRAPGEGEFF.

CDR3 sequence reads: CASSGLGGNEQFF. The CDR3 DNA reads as TGTGCCAGCAGTGGACTTGGGGGGAATGAGCAGTTCTTC. The J gene is TRBJ2-1, the V gene TRBV2; TRBD2 is a possible D gene (6 bases). Between the trimmed V and J ends, which lost 4 bases and 7 bases, there was a span of 11 bases. The CDR3 runs to 13 residues. CDR1 and CDR2 (germline): SNHLY, FYNNEI.